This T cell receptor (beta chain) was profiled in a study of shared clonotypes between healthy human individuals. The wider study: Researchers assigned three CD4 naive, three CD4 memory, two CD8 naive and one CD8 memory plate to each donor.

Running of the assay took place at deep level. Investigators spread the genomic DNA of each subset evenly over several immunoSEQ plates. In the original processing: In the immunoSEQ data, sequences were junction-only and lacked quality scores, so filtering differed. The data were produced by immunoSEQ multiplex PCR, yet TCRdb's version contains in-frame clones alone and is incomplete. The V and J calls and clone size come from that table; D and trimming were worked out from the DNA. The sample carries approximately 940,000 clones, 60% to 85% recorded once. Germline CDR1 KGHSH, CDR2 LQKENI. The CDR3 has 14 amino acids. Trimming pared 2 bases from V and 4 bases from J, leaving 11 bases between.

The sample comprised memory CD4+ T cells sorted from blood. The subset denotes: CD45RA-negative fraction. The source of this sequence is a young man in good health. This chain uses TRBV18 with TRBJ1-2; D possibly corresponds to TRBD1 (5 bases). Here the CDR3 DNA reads TGTGCCAGCTCACCAGTCGACAGCCTCTATGGCTACACCTTC. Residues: CASSPVDSLYGYTF.